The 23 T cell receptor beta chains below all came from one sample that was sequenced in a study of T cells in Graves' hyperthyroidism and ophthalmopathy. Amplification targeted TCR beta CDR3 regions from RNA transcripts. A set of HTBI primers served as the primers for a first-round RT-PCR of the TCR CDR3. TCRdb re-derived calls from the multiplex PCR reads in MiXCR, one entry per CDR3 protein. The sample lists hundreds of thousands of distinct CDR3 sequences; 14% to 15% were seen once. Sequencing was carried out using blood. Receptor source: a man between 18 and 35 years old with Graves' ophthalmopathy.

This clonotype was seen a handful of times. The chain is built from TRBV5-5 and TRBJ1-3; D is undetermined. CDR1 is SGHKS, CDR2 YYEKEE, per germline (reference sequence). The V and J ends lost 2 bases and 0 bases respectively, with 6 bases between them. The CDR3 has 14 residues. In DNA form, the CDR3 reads TGTGCCAGCAGCTTTGGCCTCTCTGGAAACACCATATATTTT. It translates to CASSFGLSGNTIYF.

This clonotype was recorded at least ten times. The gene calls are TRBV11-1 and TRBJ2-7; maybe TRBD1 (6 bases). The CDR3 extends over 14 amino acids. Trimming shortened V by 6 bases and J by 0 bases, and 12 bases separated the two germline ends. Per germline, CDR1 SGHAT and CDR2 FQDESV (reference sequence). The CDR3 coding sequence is TGTGCCAGCAGTCATGACAGGAGCTCCTACGAGCAGTACTTC. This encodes CASSHDRSSYEQYF.

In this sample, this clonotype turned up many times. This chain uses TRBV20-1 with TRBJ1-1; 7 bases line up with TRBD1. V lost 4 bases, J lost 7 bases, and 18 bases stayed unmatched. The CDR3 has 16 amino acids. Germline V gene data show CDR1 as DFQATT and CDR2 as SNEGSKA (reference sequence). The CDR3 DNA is TGCAGTGCTACCCCTTTGACAGGGCACGTATCCTATGAAGCTTTCTTT. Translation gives CSATPLTGHVSYEAFF.

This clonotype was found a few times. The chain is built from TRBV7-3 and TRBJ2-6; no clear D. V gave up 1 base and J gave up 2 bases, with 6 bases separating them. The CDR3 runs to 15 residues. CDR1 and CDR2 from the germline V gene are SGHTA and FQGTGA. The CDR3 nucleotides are TGTGCCAGCAGCTTAATGGGGACTGGGGCCAACGTCCTGACTTTC. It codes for CASSLMGTGANVLTF.

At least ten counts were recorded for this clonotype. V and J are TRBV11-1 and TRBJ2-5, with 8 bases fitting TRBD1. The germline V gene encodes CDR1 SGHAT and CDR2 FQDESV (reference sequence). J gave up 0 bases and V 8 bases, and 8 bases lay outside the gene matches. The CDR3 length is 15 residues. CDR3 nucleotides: TGTGCCAGCGGCCTGGACAGGGAGGACCAAGAGACCCAGTACTTC. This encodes CASGLDREDQETQYF.

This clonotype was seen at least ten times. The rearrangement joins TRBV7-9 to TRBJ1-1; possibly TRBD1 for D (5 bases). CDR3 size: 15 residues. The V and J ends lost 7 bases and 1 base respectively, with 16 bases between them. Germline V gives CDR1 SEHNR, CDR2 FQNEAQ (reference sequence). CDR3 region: CASNGGGTSNTEAFF. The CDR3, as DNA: TGTGCCAGCAATGGGGGGGGGACCTCGAACACTGAAGCTTTCTTT.

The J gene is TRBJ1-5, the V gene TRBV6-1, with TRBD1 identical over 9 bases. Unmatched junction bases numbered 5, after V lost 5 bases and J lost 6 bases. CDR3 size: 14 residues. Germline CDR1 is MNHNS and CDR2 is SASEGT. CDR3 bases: TGTGCCAGCAGTACAGGGGGCGGGAGTCAGCCCCAGCATTTT. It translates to CASSTGGGSQPQHF.

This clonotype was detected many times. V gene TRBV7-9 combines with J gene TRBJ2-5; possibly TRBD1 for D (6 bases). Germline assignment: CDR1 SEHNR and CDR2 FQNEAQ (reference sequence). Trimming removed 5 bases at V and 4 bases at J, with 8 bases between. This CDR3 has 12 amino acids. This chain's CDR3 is CASSADRETQYF. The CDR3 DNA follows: TGTGCCAGCAGCGCGGACAGAGAGACCCAGTACTTC.

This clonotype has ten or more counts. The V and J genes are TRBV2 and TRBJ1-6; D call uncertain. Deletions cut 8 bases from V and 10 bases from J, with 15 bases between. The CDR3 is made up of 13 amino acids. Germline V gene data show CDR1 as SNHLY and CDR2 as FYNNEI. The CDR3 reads CASWGGYRSPLHF. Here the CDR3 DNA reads TGTGCCAGCTGGGGAGGGTACCGCTCACCCCTCCACTTT.

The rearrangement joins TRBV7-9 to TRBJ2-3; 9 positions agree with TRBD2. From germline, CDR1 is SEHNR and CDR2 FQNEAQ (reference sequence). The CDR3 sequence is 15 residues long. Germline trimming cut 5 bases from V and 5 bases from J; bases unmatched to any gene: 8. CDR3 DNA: TGTGCCAGCAGCCCCGCGGGGGGGCTTGAAGATACGCAGTATTTT. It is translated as CASSPAGGLEDTQYF.

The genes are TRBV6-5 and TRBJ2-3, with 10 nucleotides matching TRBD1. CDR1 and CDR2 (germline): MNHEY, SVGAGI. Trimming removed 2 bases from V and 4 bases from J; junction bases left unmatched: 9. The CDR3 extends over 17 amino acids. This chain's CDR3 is CASSYEPGQGLADTQYF. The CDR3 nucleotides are TGTGCCAGCAGTTACGAACCGGGACAGGGGTTGGCAGATACGCAGTATTTT.

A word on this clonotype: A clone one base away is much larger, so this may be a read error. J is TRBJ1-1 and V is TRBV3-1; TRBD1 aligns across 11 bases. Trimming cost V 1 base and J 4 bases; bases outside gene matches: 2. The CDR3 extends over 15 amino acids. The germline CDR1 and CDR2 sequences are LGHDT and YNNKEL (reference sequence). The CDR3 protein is CASSQAGTGGTEAFF. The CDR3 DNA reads TGTGCCAGCAGCCAAGCGGGGACAGGGGGCACTGAAGCTTTCTTT. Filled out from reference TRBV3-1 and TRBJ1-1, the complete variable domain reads DTAVSQTPKYLVTQMGNDKSIKCEQNLGHDTMYWYKQDSKKFLKIMFSYNNKELIINETVPNRFSPKSPDKAHLNLHINSLELGDSAVYFCASSQAGTGGTEAFFGQGTRLTVV.

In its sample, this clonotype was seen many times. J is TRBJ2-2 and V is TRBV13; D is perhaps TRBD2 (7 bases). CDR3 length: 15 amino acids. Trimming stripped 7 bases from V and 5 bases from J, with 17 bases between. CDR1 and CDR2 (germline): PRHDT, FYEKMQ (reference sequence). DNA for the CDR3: TGTGCCAGCACCCGCCGGGGGCGGGAGACCGGGGAGCTGTTTTTT. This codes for CASTRRGRETGELFF. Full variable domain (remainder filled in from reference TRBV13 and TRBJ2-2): AAGVIQSPRHLIKEKRETATLKCYPIPRHDTVYWYQQGPGQDPQFLISFYEKMQSDKGSIPDRFSAQQFSDYHSELNMSSLELGDSALYFCASTRRGRETGELFFGEGSRLTVL.

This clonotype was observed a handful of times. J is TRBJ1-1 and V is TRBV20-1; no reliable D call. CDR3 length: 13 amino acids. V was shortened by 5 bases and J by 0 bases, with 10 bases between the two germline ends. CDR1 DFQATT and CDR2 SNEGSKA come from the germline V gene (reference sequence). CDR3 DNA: TGCAGTGCTCGTATCGGGATGAACACTGAAGCTTTCTTT. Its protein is CSARIGMNTEAFF.

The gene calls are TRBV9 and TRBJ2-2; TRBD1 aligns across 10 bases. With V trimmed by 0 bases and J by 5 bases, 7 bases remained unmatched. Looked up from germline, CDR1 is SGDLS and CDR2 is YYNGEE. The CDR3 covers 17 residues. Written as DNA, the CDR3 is TGTGCCAGCAGCGTAGGGGACAGGGGATTAGGAACCGGGGAGCTGTTTTTT. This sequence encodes CASSVGDRGLGTGELFF. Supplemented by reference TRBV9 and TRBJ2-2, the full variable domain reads DSGVTQTPKHLITATGQRVTLRCSPRSGDLSVYWYQQSLDQGLQFLIQYYNGEERAKGNILERFSAQQFPDLHSELNLSSLELGDSALYFCASSVGDRGLGTGELFFGEGSRLTVL.

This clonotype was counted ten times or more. The CDR3 DNA reads as TGTGCCAGCAGTTGGGACAGGGGGCACTATGGCTACACCTTC. It yields the protein CASSWDRGHYGYTF. V is TRBV27 and J is TRBJ1-2, with 12 bases that match TRBD1. The J segment lost 3 bases and the V segment lost 4 bases, leaving 0 bases of the junction unmatched. Germline loops: CDR1 MNHEY, CDR2 SMNVEV (reference sequence). The length of the CDR3 is 14 residues.

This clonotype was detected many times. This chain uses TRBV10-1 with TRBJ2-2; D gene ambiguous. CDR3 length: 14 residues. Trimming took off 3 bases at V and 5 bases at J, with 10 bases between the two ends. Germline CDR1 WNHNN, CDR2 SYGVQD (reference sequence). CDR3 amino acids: CASSDNDVTGELFF. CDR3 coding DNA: TGCGCCAGCAGTGATAACGACGTAACCGGGGAGCTGTTTTTT.

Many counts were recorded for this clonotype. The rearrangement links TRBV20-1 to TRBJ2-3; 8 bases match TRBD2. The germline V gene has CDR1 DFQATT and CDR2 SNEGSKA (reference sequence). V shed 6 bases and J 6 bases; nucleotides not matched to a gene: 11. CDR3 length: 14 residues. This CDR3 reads CSAPARAGDDTQYF. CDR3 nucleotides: TGCAGTGCCCCCGCTAGAGCGGGAGACGATACGCAGTATTTT.

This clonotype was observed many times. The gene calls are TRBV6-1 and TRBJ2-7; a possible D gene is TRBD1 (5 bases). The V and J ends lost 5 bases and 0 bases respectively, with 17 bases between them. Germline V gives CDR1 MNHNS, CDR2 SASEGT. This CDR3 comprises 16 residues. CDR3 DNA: TGTGCCAGCAGTTATGCCGAGGCAGGGCCCTCCTACGAGCAGTACTTC. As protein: CASSYAEAGPSYEQYF.

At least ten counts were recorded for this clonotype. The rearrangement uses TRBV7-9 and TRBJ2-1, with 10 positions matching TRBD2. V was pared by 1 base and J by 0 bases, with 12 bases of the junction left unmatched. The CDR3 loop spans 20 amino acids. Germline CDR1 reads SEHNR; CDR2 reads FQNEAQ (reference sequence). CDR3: CASSLGFSSGSGSSYNEQFF. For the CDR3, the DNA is TGTGCCAGCAGCTTAGGGTTTTCTAGCGGGAGTGGAAGCTCCTACAATGAGCAGTTCTTC.

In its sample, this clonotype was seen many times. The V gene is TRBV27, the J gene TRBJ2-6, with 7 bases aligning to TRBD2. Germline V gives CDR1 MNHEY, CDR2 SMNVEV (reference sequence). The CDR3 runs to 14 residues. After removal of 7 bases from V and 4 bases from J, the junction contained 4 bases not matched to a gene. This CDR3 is CASKRGTGANVLTF. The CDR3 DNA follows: TGTGCCAGCAAGCGGGGCACCGGGGCCAACGTCCTGACTTTC.

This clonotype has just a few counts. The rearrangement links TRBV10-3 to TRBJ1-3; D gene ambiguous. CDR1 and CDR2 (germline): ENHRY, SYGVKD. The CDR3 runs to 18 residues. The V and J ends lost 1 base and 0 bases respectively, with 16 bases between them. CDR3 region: CAISELPRDGTSGNTIYF. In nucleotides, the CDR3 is TGTGCCATCAGTGAGTTGCCCCGAGACGGCACCTCTGGAAACACCATATATTTT.

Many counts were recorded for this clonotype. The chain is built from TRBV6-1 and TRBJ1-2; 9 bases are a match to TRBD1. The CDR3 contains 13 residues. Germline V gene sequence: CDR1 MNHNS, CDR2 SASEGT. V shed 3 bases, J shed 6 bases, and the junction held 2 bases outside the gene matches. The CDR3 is CASSERQGDGYTF. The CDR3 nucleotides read TGTGCCAGCAGTGAGAGACAGGGGGATGGCTACACCTTC.